This TCR beta chain was captured in a study of post-analysis software for immune sequencing data. Points from the study as a whole: Four or five TRBV segments (TRBV5-6, TRBV5-1 and TRBV20-1 among them) occurred more frequently in patients than in controls.

Libraries were made from TCR beta cDNA, and they carried unique molecular identifiers. TCRdb redid the calling of the PCR reads with MiXCR, one entry per CDR3 protein. The repertoire holds 820,000 or so distinct CDR3 sequences, with roughly 50% as singletons. This clonotype appeared a few times. What it binds is not known. CDR3 length equals 15 residues. Trimming took 1 base from V and 1 from J, leaving 9 bases between them. Germline V gene sequence: CDR1 SGHRS, CDR2 YFSETQ. V usage is TRBV5-1 and J usage is TRBJ2-1; D gene ambiguous. Input material: blood. The sequence came from a girl aged 10 to 17 with multiple sclerosis. The CDR3, as DNA: TGCGCCAGCAGCTTGCAGGTCTCATCCTACAATGAGCAGTTCTTC. It codes for CASSLQVSSYNEQFF.